This T cell receptor (beta chain) was profiled in a study of T cell repertoires in cytomegalovirus infection. A single record per CDR3 protein comes from TCRdb applying MiXCR to the reads. Of about 250,000 distinct CDR3 sequences in the sample, 5% to 8.5% are singletons; the top ten hold about 6%. This clonotype showed up many times. Specimen: PBMCs. This receptor was obtained from a human donor in good health (CMV status not recorded). Some clones in this sample may be carry-over from other donors' samples.

The CDR3 protein is CASSLVTGGPSEQYF. For the CDR3, the DNA is TGTGCCAGCAGCTTAGTGACAGGGGGCCCCTCCGAGCAGTACTTC. The chain links TRBV7-2 to TRBJ2-7, with 10 bases fitting TRBD1. Germline CDR1 and CDR2: SGHTA and FQGNSA. This CDR3 contains 15 residues. V was clipped by 1 base and J by 6 bases; unmatched bases: 6.